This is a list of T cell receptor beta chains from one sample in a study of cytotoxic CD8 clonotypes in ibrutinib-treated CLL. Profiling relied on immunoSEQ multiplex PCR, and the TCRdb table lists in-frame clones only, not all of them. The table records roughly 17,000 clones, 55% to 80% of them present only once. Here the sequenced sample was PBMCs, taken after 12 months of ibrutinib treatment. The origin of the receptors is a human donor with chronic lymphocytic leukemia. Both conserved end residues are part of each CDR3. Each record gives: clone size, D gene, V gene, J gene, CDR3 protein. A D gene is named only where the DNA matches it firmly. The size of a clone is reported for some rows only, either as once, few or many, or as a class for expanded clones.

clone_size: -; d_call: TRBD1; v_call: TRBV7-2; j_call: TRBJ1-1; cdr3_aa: CASSLPGGWTEAFF
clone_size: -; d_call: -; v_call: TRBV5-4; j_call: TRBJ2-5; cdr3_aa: CASSRPDRKETQYF
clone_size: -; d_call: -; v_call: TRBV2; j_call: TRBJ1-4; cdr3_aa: CASSGHLTGAEKLFF
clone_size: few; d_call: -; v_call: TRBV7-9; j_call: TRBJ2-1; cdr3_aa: CASSPGPRVSGYNEQFF
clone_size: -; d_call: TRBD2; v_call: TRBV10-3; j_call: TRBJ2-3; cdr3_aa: CATVLAGAGDTQYF
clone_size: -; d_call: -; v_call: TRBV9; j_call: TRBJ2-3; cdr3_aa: CASSGDLSHTQYF
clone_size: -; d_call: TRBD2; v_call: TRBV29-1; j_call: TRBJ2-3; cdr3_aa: CSGAKREGSNTQYF
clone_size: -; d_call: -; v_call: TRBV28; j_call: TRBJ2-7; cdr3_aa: CASSVVGDTTYEQYF
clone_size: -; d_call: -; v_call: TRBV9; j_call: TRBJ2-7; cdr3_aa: CASSVEATGSYEQYF
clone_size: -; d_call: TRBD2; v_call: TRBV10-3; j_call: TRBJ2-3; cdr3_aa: CAINPGLALGSTDTQYF
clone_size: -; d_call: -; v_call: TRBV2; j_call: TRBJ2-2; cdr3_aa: CASSEQGYAGELFF
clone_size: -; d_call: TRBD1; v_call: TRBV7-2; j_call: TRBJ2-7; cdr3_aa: CASSGRDRGPYEQYF
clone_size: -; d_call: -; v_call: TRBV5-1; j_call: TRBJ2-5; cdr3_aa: CASSLAGGTAPETQYF
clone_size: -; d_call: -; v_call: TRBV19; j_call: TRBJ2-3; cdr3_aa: CASSIDVGGPTDTQYF
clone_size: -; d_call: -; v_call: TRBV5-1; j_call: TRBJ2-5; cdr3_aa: CASSPGSRRRTFQETQYF
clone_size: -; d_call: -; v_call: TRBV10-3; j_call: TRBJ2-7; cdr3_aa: CAISSPDILDYEQYF
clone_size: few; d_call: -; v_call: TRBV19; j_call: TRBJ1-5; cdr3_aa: CASFGRRNQPQHF
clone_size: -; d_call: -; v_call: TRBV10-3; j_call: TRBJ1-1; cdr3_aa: CAITSGANEAFF
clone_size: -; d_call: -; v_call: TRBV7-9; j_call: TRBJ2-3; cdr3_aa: CASSPYGGAYDTQYF
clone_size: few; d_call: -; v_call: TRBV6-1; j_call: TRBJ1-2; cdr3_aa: CASSELWQDDDYTF
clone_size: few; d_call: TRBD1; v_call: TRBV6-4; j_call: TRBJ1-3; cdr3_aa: CAGRQGNSGNTIYF
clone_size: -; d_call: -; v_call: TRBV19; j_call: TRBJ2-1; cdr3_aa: CASGDFVSSYNEQFF
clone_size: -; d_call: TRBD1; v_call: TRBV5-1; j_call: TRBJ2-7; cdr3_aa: CASRDRDHEQYF
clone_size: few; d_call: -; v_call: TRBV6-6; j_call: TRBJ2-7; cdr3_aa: CATLTGDPLEQYF
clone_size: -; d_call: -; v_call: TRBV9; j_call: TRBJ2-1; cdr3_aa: CASSVDARVTYNEQFF
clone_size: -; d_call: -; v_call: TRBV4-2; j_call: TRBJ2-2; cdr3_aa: CASSQETRTTGELFF
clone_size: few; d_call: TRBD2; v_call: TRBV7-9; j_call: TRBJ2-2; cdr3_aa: CASSLQAGDTGELFF
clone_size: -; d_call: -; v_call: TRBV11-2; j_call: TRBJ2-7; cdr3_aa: CASSLDRYEQYF
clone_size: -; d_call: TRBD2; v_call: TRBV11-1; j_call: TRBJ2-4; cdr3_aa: CASSGFGLAGAKNIQYF
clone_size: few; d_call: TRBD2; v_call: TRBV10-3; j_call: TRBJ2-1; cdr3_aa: CASRLALPNEQFF
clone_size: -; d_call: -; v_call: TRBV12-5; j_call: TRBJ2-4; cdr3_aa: CASGTGTPSSPKNIQYF
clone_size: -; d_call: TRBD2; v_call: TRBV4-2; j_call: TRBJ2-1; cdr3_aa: CASSQDQLAATYNEQFF
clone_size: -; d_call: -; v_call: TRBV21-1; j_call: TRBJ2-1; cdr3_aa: CASSNDRDRGWIEQFF
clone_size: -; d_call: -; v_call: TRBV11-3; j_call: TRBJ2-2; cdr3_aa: CASSLSGDTGELFF
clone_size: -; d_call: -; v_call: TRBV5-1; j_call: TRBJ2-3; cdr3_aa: CASSLAGRSTDTQYF
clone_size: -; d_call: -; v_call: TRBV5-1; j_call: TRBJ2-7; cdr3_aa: CASSLDNYEQYF
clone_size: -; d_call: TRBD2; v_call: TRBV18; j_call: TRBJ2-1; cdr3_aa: CASSPGLAGKPLGEQFF
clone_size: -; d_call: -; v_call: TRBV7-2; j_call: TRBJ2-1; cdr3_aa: CASSLEAGLYNEQFF
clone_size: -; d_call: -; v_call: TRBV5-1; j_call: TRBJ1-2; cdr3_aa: CASSLAPGGTSTGYTF
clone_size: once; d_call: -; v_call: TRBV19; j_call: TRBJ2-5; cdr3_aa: CASSEGVGETQYF
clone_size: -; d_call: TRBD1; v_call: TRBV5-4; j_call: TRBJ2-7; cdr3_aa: CASSSRQGANNPYEQYF
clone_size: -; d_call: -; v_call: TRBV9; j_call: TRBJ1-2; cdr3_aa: CASSVAEDSEPYGYTF
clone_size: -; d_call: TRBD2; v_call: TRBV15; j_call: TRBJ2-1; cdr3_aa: CATSRELGGGNEQFF
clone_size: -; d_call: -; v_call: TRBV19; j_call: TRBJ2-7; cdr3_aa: CASSSRETYEQYF
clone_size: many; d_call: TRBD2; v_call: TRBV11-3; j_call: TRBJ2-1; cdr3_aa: CASSRGLAGVNEQFF
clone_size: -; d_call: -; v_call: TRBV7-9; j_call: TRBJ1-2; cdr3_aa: CASSPMGSGPYGYTF
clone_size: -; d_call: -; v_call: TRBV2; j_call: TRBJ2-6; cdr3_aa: CATRRDSLSGANVLTF
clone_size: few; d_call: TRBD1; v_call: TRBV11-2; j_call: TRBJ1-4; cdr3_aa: CASRRTGVEKLFF
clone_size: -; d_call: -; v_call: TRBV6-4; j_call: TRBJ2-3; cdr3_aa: CASSGSDRSDTQYF
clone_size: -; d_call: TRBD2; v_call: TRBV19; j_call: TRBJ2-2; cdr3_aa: CASSIRGSSIGELFF
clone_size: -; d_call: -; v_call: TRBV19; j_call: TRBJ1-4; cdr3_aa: CASEDSALGLGKLFF
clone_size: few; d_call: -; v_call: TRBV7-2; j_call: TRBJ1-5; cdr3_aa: CASSFPGPQHF
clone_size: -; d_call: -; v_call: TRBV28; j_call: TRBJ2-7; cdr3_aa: CASIWSGDPTQQYF
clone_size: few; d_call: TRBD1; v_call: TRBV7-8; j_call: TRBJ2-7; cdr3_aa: CASSFDRAWEQYF